Presented here are 27 T cell receptor beta chains from one specimen sequenced in a study of cytomegalovirus exposure and HLA in healthy donors. Sequencing used immunoSEQ multiplex PCR; TCRdb keeps in-frame clones, though not all of them. In the table there are about 73,000 clones, approximately 95% of which are singletons. The specimen was PBMCs. All receptors come from a young man in good health and CMV-seronegative.

The V call is TRBV10-3, the J call TRBJ2-7, with TRBD2 as a possible D gene (6 bases). The CDR3 contains 14 residues. Trimming left V 4 bases short and J 4 bases short, with 14 bases between. CDR1 and CDR2 (germline): ENHRY, SYGVKD. CDR3 in amino acids: CAISGDGGRYEQYF. The DNA of the CDR3 is TGTGCCATCAGTGGGGACGGGGGAAGGTACGAGCAGTACTTC.

V is TRBV5-1 and J is TRBJ2-3; TRBD1 agrees at 7 bases. Germline-derived CDR1 and CDR2 are SGHRS and YFSETQ. J gave up 1 base and V 4 bases, and 6 bases lay outside the gene matches. This CDR3 is 15 amino acids long. DNA for the CDR3: TGCGCCAGCAGCCCGCAGGGGACAGGCACAGATACGCAGTATTTT. Its translation is CASSPQGTGTDTQYF.

The rearrangement joins TRBV27 to TRBJ2-2, with 9 positions matching TRBD2. CDR1 is MNHEY and CDR2 is SMNVEV in the germline V gene (reference sequence). This CDR3 spans 15 amino acids. V trimming: 3 bases; J trimming: 7 bases; junction bases outside the gene matches: 6. The CDR3 reads CASSLPAGGIGELFF. The CDR3 region has the DNA TGTGCCAGCAGTTTGCCAGCGGGGGGTATCGGGGAGCTGTTTTTT.

The J gene is TRBJ2-1, the V gene TRBV5-1; tentatively, D is TRBD2 (5 bases). Trimming removed 0 bases at V and 0 bases at J, with 10 bases between. The CDR3 is 16 residues long. The V gene's germline CDR1 is SGHRS and CDR2 YFSETQ. This CDR3 is CASSLVGSASYNEQFF. CDR3 DNA sequence: TGCGCCAGCAGCTTGGTGGGTAGCGCCTCCTACAATGAGCAGTTCTTC.

The genes are TRBV6-6 and TRBJ2-7; a possible D gene is TRBD2 (5 bases). Per germline, CDR1 MNHNY and CDR2 SVGAGI (reference sequence). Trimming pared 2 bases from V and 6 bases from J, leaving 11 bases between. This CDR3 region has 13 residues. This CDR3 is CASSYQSGGEQYF. CDR3 bases: TGTGCCAGCAGTTACCAGAGTGGAGGCGAGCAGTACTTC.

The V gene is TRBV19, the J gene TRBJ1-1; TRBD1 might be the D (5 bases). The V end was cut by 5 bases, the J end by 4 bases, with 14 bases between. The length of the CDR3 is 14 residues. Germline CDR1 is LNHDA and CDR2 is SQIVND (reference sequence). Here the CDR3 DNA reads TGTGCCAGTAGTGTGGGGGGGATCGGCACTGAAGCTTTCTTT. It yields the protein CASSVGGIGTEAFF.

The CDR3: CATSRGLQGRHQPQHF. CDR3 DNA sequence: TGTGCCACCAGCAGAGGTCTACAGGGGAGGCATCAGCCCCAGCATTTT. This sequence joins TRBV15 and TRBJ1-5; 7 bases match TRBD1. CDR3 length: 16 amino acids. Germline V gene lookup returns CDR1 LNHNV and CDR2 YYDKDF (reference sequence). V lost 1 base, J lost 5 bases, and 8 bases stayed unmatched.

The V and J genes are TRBV5-1 and TRBJ1-3, with no clear D. The germline CDR1 and CDR2 sequences are SGHRS and YFSETQ. V lost 4 bases and J lost 0, with 8 bases in between. There are 14 residues in the CDR3. The CDR3 loop is CASSPVSSGNTIYF. The DNA of the CDR3 is TGCGCCAGCAGCCCGGTTTCCTCTGGAAACACCATATATTTT.

V gene TRBV10-3 combines with J gene TRBJ2-7; 8 bases are a match to TRBD1. Germline loops: CDR1 ENHRY, CDR2 SYGVKD. This CDR3 is 14 amino acids long. V was pared by 4 bases and J by 0 bases, with 2 bases of the junction left unmatched. CDR3 DNA sequence: TGTGCCATCAGTGGACAGGGGAGCTCCTACGAGCAGTACTTC. It translates to CAISGQGSSYEQYF.

The chain recombines TRBV27 with TRBJ2-2; 8 bases align to TRBD1. The CDR3 runs 14 residues. In germline, CDR1 is MNHEY, CDR2 SMNVEV (reference sequence). Losses at the gene ends were 5 bases for V and 7 bases for J; bases not matched to a gene: 6. The CDR3 region is CASSKAQGGGELFF. CDR3 nucleotides: TGTGCCAGCAGTAAAGCACAGGGGGGCGGGGAGCTGTTTTTT.

V is TRBV6-5 and J is TRBJ1-2, with a weak D call TRBD1 (5 bases). Trimming left V 6 bases short and J 4 bases short, with 6 bases between. The CDR3 is made up of 11 amino acids. Germline V gene sequence: CDR1 MNHEY, CDR2 SVGAGI. The DNA of the CDR3 is TGTGCCAGCAGCGACAGCTATGGCTACACCTTC. Its translation: CASSDSYGYTF.

The J gene is TRBJ1-1, the V gene TRBV2; 7 nucleotides match TRBD1. V lost 4 bases, J lost 1 base, and 12 bases stayed unmatched. The CDR3 sequence is 17 residues long. The germline V gene encodes CDR1 SNHLY and CDR2 FYNNEI. The CDR3 DNA follows: TGTGCCAGCAGTGGCGGTAGGGGGCGCGGGAAGAACACTGAAGCTTTCTTT. It translates to CASSGGRGRGKNTEAFF.

This clone has just one count. The chain is built from TRBV5-6 and TRBJ2-7; unclear D gene. Trimming stripped 0 bases from V and 0 bases from J, with 4 bases between. The CDR3 has 13 residues. Per the germline V gene, CDR1 is SGHDT and CDR2 is YYEEEE. Here the CDR3 reads CASSLDISYEQYF. CDR3 bases: TGTGCCAGCAGCTTGGACATCTCCTACGAGCAGTACTTC.

The gene calls are TRBV5-1 and TRBJ1-5; a possible D gene is TRBD1 (5 bases). Germline assignment: CDR1 SGHRS and CDR2 YFSETQ. Trimming removed 2 bases from V and 4 bases from J, with 13 bases in between. The CDR3 length is 15 residues. CDR3 coding DNA: TGCGCCAGCAGCTTTGGCGACAGCCTTAATCAGCCCCAGCATTTT. As protein: CASSFGDSLNQPQHF.

This rearrangement joins TRBV21-1 to TRBJ2-1; the D segment call TRBD2 is taken from the table without a DNA check. TRBV21-1 is noted as a pseudogene. The CDR3 runs to 18 residues. Here the CDR3 DNA reads TGTGCCAGCAGCAAGGACTACTTCGGGTGCCAATGTTACAATGAGCAGTTCTTC. Protein sequence: CASSKDYFGCQCYNEQFF.

The rearrangement joins TRBV15 to TRBJ1-4; no firm D call. This CDR3 is built from 16 residues. From germline, CDR1 is LNHNV and CDR2 YYDKDF (reference sequence). V was cut by 0 bases and J by 0 bases, with 8 bases left in between. The DNA of the CDR3 is TGTGCCACCAGCAGAGATCCTCCTGCAACTAATGAAAAACTGTTTTTT. This sequence encodes CATSRDPPATNEKLFF.

This chain connects TRBV27 to TRBJ2-3; possibly TRBD2 for D (6 bases). With 1 base removed from V and 1 base from J, the gap between germline ends came to 6 bases. Germline lookup yields CDR1 MNHEY and CDR2 SMNVEV (reference sequence). This CDR3 region has 14 residues. The chain's CDR3 is CASSLWGGTDTQYF. The CDR3 DNA sequence: TGTGCCAGCAGTTTATGGGGGGGCACAGATACGCAGTATTTT.

J is TRBJ1-1 and V is TRBV4-3; D gene ambiguous. V lost 4 bases and J 2 bases, leaving 8 bases between the germline ends. The germline gives CDR1 LGHNA, CDR2 YSLEER. The CDR3 consists of 13 residues. CDR3 nucleotide sequence: TGCGCCAGCAGCCCGGGAAAAAACACTGAAGCTTTCTTT. This gives the protein CASSPGKNTEAFF.

The CDR3 sequence is CASSLRSPRFMNTEAFF. Written as DNA, the CDR3 is TGTGCCAGCAGCTTACGCTCACCGCGTTTCATGAACACTGAAGCTTTCTTT. The chain uses TRBV11-2 and TRBJ1-1; no definite D call. This CDR3 contains 17 residues. Deletions cut 2 bases from V and 0 bases from J, with 16 bases between. From germline, CDR1 is SGHAT and CDR2 FQNNGV.

The V call is TRBV10-3, the J call TRBJ2-1, with D possibly TRBD1 on 5 matching bases. Trimming shortened V by 2 bases and J by 5 bases, and 7 bases separated the two germline ends. From germline, CDR1 is ENHRY and CDR2 SYGVKD. The CDR3 contains 13 residues. The CDR3 protein is CAISETGDNEQFF. In DNA form, the CDR3 reads TGTGCCATCAGTGAGACAGGTGACAATGAGCAGTTCTTC.

V and J are TRBV19 and TRBJ1-5; weak D call: TRBD1 (6 bases). V was clipped by 4 bases and J by 5 bases, with 12 bases between them. CDR1 and CDR2 from the germline V gene are LNHDA and SQIVND (reference sequence). The CDR3 is 14 amino acids. CDR3 region: CASSSPGHHQPQHF. The DNA for the CDR3 is TGTGCCAGTAGTAGTCCGGGACACCATCAGCCCCAGCATTTT.

V and J are TRBV4-3 and TRBJ2-5, with D possibly TRBD2 on 6 matching bases. This CDR3 comprises 14 residues. CDR1 and CDR2 from the germline V gene are LGHNA and YSLEER. V was shortened by 4 bases and J by 3 bases, with 12 bases between the two germline ends. In DNA form, the CDR3 reads TGCGCCAGCAGCCGCACTTGGGGGGAAGAGACCCAGTACTTC. Translated, it gives CASSRTWGEETQYF.

This chain uses TRBV7-9 with TRBJ2-1, with no clear D. Germline assignment: CDR1 SEHNR and CDR2 FQNEAQ (reference sequence). This CDR3 spans 13 amino acids. Trimming removed 5 bases at V and 9 bases at J, with 14 bases between. DNA for the CDR3: TGTGCCAGCAGCGCCCGTCCGCCGAGTGAGCAGTTCTTC. It yields the protein CASSARPPSEQFF. The variable domain in full, with the rest retrieved from reference TRBV7-9 and TRBJ2-1, is DTGVSQNPRHKITKRGQNVTFRCDPISEHNRLYWYRQTLGQGPEFLTYFQNEAQLEKSRLLSDRFSAERPKGSFSTLEIQRTEQGDSAMYLCASSARPPSEQFFGPGTRLTVL.

The chain couples TRBV6-1 to TRBJ2-1; TRBD2 matches at 10 bases. V gave up 0 bases and J gave up 3 bases; unmatched junction bases: 2. Germline values: CDR1 MNHNS, CDR2 SASEGT. This CDR3 comprises 16 residues. The CDR3 DNA sequence: TGTGCCAGCAGTGAAGCTCTAGCGGGGGTCTACAATGAGCAGTTCTTC. As protein: CASSEALAGVYNEQFF.

The chain recombines TRBV7-3 with TRBJ2-3; 9 positions match TRBD2. The CDR3 runs to 18 residues. Trimming at V came to 3 bases and at J to 2 bases, leaving 12 bases not matched to a gene. The germline gives CDR1 SGHTA, CDR2 FQGTGA. DNA for the CDR3: TGTGCCAGCAGCTTGTCCGGGGATCTAGCGGGAAACACAGATACGCAGTATTTT. Encoded protein: CASSLSGDLAGNTDTQYF.

V gene TRBV28 combines with J gene TRBJ2-7; no clear D. CDR1 is MDHEN and CDR2 is SYDVKM in the germline V gene. V shed 5 bases and J shed 6 bases, with 17 bases lying between them. The CDR3 has 14 amino acids. CDR3 DNA sequence: TGTGCCAGCAGTCTTGCTTATTTCCCTAGCGAGCAGTACTTC. This encodes CASSLAYFPSEQYF.

This CDR3 is CAISRGAGGELFF. The CDR3, as DNA: TGTGCCATCTCGCGGGGGGCAGGCGGGGAGCTGTTTTTT. This chain uses TRBV10-3 with TRBJ2-2, with 8 bases aligning to TRBD2. The ends lost 8 bases at V and 7 bases at J; junction bases unmatched: 6. Germline V lookup: CDR1 ENHRY, CDR2 SYGVKD. CDR3 length: 13 amino acids.